This T cell receptor beta chain is drawn from a study of control samples from healthy donors and cancer patients. The CDR3 spans 14 residues. Between the trimmed V and J ends, which lost 5 bases and 2 bases, there was a span of 12 bases. Germline V gene data show CDR1 as LGHNT and CDR2 as FRNRAP. Using immunoSEQ multiplex PCR, the repertoire was profiled, and TCRdb retains in-frame clones only, with some absent. The repertoire holds roughly 180,000 clones, with 80% to 95% as singletons. The rearrangement links TRBV12-5 to TRBJ1-1, with D perhaps TRBD1 (6 bases). Sequenced: blood. The receptor's source is a woman aged 60 to 75 in good health. The CDR3 reads CASGPQDRNTEAFF. CDR3 DNA: TGTGCTAGTGGTCCACAGGACAGAAACACTGAAGCTTTCTTT.